One sample yielded the 21 T cell receptor beta chains listed below, sequenced in a study of shared clonotypes between healthy human individuals. Only in-frame clones appear in the TCRdb table, and some are missing; sequencing was by immunoSEQ multiplex PCR. Of approximately 1,500,000 clones listed, approximately 97% were seen once; the top ten hold about 1.2%. The material sequenced was naive CD4+ T cells sorted from blood. The subset is: CD45RA+ positively selected. Receptors were obtained from a man between 25 and 39 years old in good health.

The rearrangement joins TRBV25-1 to TRBJ2-2; D unresolved. The CDR3 has 15 amino acids. Trimming pared 4 bases from V and 0 bases from J, leaving 9 bases between. Looked up from germline, CDR1 is MGHDK and CDR2 is SYGVNS. The CDR3, as DNA: TGTGCCAGCAGTGCGTACCTAGCGAACACCGGGGAGCTGTTTTTT. This encodes CASSAYLANTGELFF.

The chain combines TRBV5-1 with TRBJ2-3; D might be TRBD1 or TRBD2, each matching 5 bases. Trimming removed 1 base from V and 3 bases from J, with 12 bases in between. The V gene's germline CDR1 is SGHRS and CDR2 YFSETQ. The CDR3 contains 15 residues. CDR3 sequence (DNA): TGCGCCAGCAGCTTGCGAGGGGTGGTGACAGATACGCAGTATTTT. This translates into CASSLRGVVTDTQYF.

The chain recombines TRBV6-6 with TRBJ2-1, with D uncertain. The CDR3 loop spans 12 amino acids. The V gene lost 6 bases and the J gene lost 7 bases, with 10 bases spanning the gap. Germline V CDR1 and CDR2: MNHNY, SVGAGI (reference sequence). CDR3 region: CASSPGRNEQFF. For the CDR3, the DNA is TGTGCCAGCAGCCCGGGTAGGAATGAGCAGTTCTTC.

This clone was found once. This rearrangement joins TRBV5-1 to TRBJ2-3; D may be TRBD1 or TRBD2 (5 bases each). This CDR3 region has 16 residues. The ends were cut back, 6 bases at V and 0 bases at J, with 17 bases in the middle. CDR1 SGHRS and CDR2 YFSETQ come from the germline V gene. For the CDR3, the DNA is TGCGCCAGCACCCCGGGGCTCCTCACTAGCACAGATACGCAGTATTTT. This codes for CASTPGLLTSTDTQYF.

The chain employs TRBV5-5 and TRBJ2-7; 14 nucleotides align to TRBD2. V lost 2 bases, J lost 3 bases, and 13 bases stayed unmatched. The CDR3 covers 19 residues. Per the germline V gene, CDR1 is SGHKS and CDR2 is YYEKEE (reference sequence). The CDR3 sequence is CASSFLGGGLAGEDYEQYF. CDR3 sequence (DNA): TGTGCCAGCAGCTTTTTGGGCGGGGGACTAGCGGGAGAGGACTACGAGCAGTACTTC.

CDR3 in amino acids: CARGRLDTIYF. The CDR3 DNA is TGTGCCAGGGGGCGGTTGGACACCATATATTTT. This rearrangement joins TRBV6-1 to TRBJ1-3; D is possibly TRBD1 (5 bases). CDR3 length equals 11 residues. V was shortened by 9 bases and J by 8 bases, with 11 bases between the two germline ends. Germline V gene lookup returns CDR1 MNHNS and CDR2 SASEGT.

The chain employs TRBV5-6 and TRBJ2-3; D is unresolved. Per germline, CDR1 SGHDT and CDR2 YYEEEE. Trimming removed 0 bases at V and 6 bases at J, with 11 bases between. The CDR3 consists of 14 residues. The CDR3 loop is CASSLGPAEDTQYF. The CDR3 bases are TGTGCCAGCAGCTTGGGCCCGGCCGAGGATACGCAGTATTTT.

V and J are TRBV5-1 and TRBJ2-2; tentative D call: TRBD2 (5 bases). V was clipped by 0 bases and J by 4 bases, with 7 bases between them. This CDR3 contains 14 residues. CDR1 SGHRS and CDR2 YFSETQ come from the germline V gene. The CDR3 DNA reads TGCGCCAGCAGCTTGGCTCTAGCCACCGGGGAGCTGTTTTTT. Protein: CASSLALATGELFF. Combining the CDR3 with reference TRBV5-1 and TRBJ2-2 gives the whole variable domain KAGVTQTPRYLIKTRGQQVTLSCSPISGHRSVSWYQQTPGQGLQFLFEYFSETQRNKGNFPGRFSGRQFSNSRSEMNVSTLELGDSALYLCASSLALATGELFFGEGSRLTVL.

The genes are TRBV29-1 and TRBJ2-5, with 12 bases aligning to TRBD2. Unmatched junction bases numbered 3, after V lost 0 bases and J lost 1 base. Germline CDR1 reads SQVTM; CDR2 reads ANQGSEA. The CDR3 is 16 residues long. The CDR3 loop reads CSVEDRLAGVQETQYF. The CDR3 nucleotides are TGCAGCGTTGAAGATCGACTAGCGGGGGTCCAAGAGACCCAGTACTTC.

The chain has TRBV5-8 and TRBJ1-4; 8 nucleotides match TRBD1. This CDR3 has 17 residues. V lost 4 bases, J lost 0 bases, and 8 bases stayed unmatched. Germline CDR1 is SGHTS and CDR2 is YDEGEE. The CDR3 loop reads CASSQTGGPATNEKLFF. The CDR3 DNA sequence: TGTGCCAGCAGCCAAACAGGGGGGCCGGCAACTAATGAAAAACTGTTTTTT.

This sequence joins TRBV25-1 and TRBJ2-1; no clear D gene. The V and J ends lost 6 bases and 5 bases respectively, with 14 bases between them. The CDR3 runs to 14 residues. The germline V gene encodes CDR1 MGHDK and CDR2 SYGVNS. The DNA of the CDR3 is TGTGCCAGCAGGCGACCAAATCCGGACAATGAGCAGTTCTTC. Protein: CASRRPNPDNEQFF.

This sequence joins TRBV5-1 and TRBJ2-2, with TRBD2 as a possible D gene (5 bases). Trimming took off 0 bases at V and 0 bases at J, with 12 bases between the two ends. Germline values: CDR1 SGHRS, CDR2 YFSETQ. CDR3 size: 17 residues. The CDR3 bases are TGCGCCAGCAGCTTGGCCGGGAAGGGTCCGAACACCGGGGAGCTGTTTTTT. This codes for CASSLAGKGPNTGELFF.

The chain carries TRBV4-2 and TRBJ2-7; D not certain. The V gene lost 0 bases and the J gene lost 3 bases, with 12 bases spanning the gap. The CDR3 is 15 amino acids. The germline V gene encodes CDR1 LGHNA and CDR2 YNFKEQ. CDR3 DNA: TGTGCCAGCAGCCAAGATCGGGCCGTTGGCTACGAGCAGTACTTC. Its protein product is CASSQDRAVGYEQYF.

This chain joins TRBV11-2 and TRBJ2-2; D gene unclear. The germline V and J ends were trimmed by 5 bases and 2 bases, with 3 bases remaining between them. This CDR3 contains 12 residues. Germline lookup yields CDR1 SGHAT and CDR2 FQNNGV. The CDR3 DNA sequence: TGTGCCAGCAGCATAAACACCGGGGAGCTGTTTTTT. It encodes CASSINTGELFF.

The chain is built from TRBV5-4 and TRBJ2-7; possible D gene TRBD2, 5 bases. V shed 0 bases and J shed 6 bases, with 10 bases lying between them. Germline values: CDR1 SGHNT, CDR2 YYREEE (reference sequence). CDR3 length: 13 amino acids. The CDR3 DNA reads as TGTGCCAGCAGCTTGGAGACTACGGGCGAGCAGTACTTC. Amino acids: CASSLETTGEQYF.

The V call is TRBV18, the J call TRBJ2-5, with 8 bases identical to TRBD2. CDR3 length: 17 residues. Germline V gene sequence: CDR1 KGHSH, CDR2 LQKENI. Trimming took 4 bases from V and 5 from J; bases not matched to a gene: 15. CDR3 nucleotides: TGTGCCAGCTCACGCGCTAGGGGGACTAGTAATGTGGAGACCCAGTACTTC. This encodes CASSRARGTSNVETQYF. Combining the CDR3 with reference TRBV18 and TRBJ2-5 gives the whole variable domain NAGVMQNPRHLVRRRGQEARLRCSPMKGHSHVYWYRQLPEEGLKFMVYLQKENIIDESGMPKERFSAEFPKEGPSILRIQQVVRGDSAAYFCASSRARGTSNVETQYFGPGTRLLVL.

This clone is a singleton in its sample. The DNA for the CDR3 is TGTGCCAGCTCACTTCTAACTCCTGCATCAACTAATGAAAAACTGTTTTTT. Protein: CASSLLTPASTNEKLFF. The V and J genes are TRBV18 and TRBJ1-4; D is unresolved. The CDR3 has 17 amino acids. Germline V lookup: CDR1 KGHSH, CDR2 LQKENI. V was cut by 4 bases and J by 0 bases, with 15 bases left in between.

The genes are TRBV11-3 and TRBJ2-3; 8 positions match TRBD2. V shed 4 bases, J shed 1 base, and the junction held 7 bases outside the gene matches. Germline values: CDR1 SGHNT, CDR2 YENEEA. There are 16 residues in the CDR3. Written as DNA, the CDR3 is TGTGCCAGCAGCTCCACCCCGGGACTAGGCACAGATACGCAGTATTTT. It translates to CASSSTPGLGTDTQYF.

The chain uses TRBV19 and TRBJ2-2, with D tentatively TRBD1 (5 bases). Trimming took off 10 bases at V and 2 bases at J, with 11 bases between the two ends. The CDR3 has 13 amino acids. The germline CDR1 and CDR2 sequences are LNHDA and SQIVND (reference sequence). The CDR3 region has the DNA TGTGCCACCGAAGACAGTAACACCGGGGAGCTGTTTTTT. It is translated as CATEDSNTGELFF.

This rearrangement joins TRBV7-2 to TRBJ1-4; possibly TRBD1 for D (5 bases). The CDR3 is 16 residues long. Trimming pared 5 bases from V and 0 bases from J, leaving 13 bases between. Germline V CDR1 and CDR2: SGHTA, FQGNSA. Written as DNA, the CDR3 is TGTGCCAGCAGCAAACTCGGGGGAGCAACTAATGAAAAACTGTTTTTT. Its translation: CASSKLGGATNEKLFF.

The table lists this clone with a count of one. The rearrangement links TRBV9 to TRBJ2-3; 12 bases line up with TRBD2. Germline V gene data show CDR1 as SGDLS and CDR2 as YYNGEE. J lost 5 bases, V lost 7 bases, and 8 bases had no gene match. The CDR3 sequence is 15 residues long. Here the CDR3 reads CASGGGTSGLDTQYF. The CDR3 region has the DNA TGTGCCAGCGGGGGCGGGACTAGCGGGTTAGATACGCAGTATTTT.